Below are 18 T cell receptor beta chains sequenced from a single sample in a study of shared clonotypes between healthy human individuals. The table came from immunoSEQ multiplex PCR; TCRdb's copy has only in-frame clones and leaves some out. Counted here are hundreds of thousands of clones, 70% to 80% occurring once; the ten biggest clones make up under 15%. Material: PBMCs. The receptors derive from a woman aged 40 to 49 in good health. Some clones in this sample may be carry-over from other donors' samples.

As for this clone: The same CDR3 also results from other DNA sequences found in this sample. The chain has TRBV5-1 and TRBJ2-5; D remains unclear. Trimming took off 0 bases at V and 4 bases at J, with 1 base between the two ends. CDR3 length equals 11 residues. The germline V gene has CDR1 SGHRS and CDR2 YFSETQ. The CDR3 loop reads CASSLAETQYF. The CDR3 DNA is TGCGCCAGCAGCTTGGCAGAGACCCAGTACTTC.

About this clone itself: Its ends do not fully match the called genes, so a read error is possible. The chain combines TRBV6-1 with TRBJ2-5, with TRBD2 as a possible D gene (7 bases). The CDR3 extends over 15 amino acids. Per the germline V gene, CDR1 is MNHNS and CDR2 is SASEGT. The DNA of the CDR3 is TGTGCAAGCAGTGAAGCGGAGGGGGGGGTAGGGACCCAGTACTTC. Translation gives CASSEAEGGVGTQYF.

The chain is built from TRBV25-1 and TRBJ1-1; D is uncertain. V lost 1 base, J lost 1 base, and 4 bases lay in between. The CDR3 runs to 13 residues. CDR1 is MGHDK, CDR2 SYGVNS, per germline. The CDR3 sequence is CASSEFKNTEAFF. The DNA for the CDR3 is TGTGCCAGCAGTGAATTCAAGAACACTGAAGCTTTCTTT.

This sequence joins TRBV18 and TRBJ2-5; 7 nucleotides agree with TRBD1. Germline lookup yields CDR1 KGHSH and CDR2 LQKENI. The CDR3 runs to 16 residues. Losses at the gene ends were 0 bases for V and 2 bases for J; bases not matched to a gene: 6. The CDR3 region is CASSPPTGRVQETQYF. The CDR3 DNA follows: TGTGCCAGCTCACCACCGACAGGGCGAGTACAAGAGACCCAGTACTTC.

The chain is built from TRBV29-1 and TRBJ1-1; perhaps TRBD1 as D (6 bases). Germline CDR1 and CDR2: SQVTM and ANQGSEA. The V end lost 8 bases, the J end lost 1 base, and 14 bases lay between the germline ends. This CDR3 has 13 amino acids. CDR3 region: CSIKIGGNTEAFF. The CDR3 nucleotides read TGCAGCATAAAGATAGGGGGGAACACTGAAGCTTTCTTT.

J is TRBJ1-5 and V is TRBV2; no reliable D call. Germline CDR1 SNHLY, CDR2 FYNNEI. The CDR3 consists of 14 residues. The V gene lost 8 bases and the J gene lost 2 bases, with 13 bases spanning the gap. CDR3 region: CASGRVGRNQPQHF. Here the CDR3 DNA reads TGTGCCAGCGGACGGGTAGGGCGCAATCAGCCCCAGCATTTT. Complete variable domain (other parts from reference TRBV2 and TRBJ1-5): EPEVTQTPSHQVTQMGQEVILRCVPISNHLYFYWYRQILGQKVEFLVSFYNNEISEKSEIFDDQFSVERPDGSNFTLKIRSTKLEDSAMYFCASGRVGRNQPQHFGDGTRLSIL.

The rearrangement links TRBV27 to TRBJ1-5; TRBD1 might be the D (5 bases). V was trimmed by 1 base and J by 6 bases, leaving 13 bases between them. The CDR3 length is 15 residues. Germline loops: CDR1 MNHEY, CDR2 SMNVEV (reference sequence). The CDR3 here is CASSLLGGGGQPQHF. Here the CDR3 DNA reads TGTGCCAGCAGTTTATTGGGCGGGGGTGGTCAGCCCCAGCATTTT.

As DNA, the CDR3 is TGCAGCGTTGAAGTTCGGGCTAGCGGGACAAACGAGCAGTACTTC. Translated: CSVEVRASGTNEQYF. The chain has TRBV29-1 and TRBJ2-7; TRBD2 matches 9 bases. Germline trimming cut 1 base from V and 5 bases from J; bases unmatched to any gene: 9. The CDR3 covers 15 residues. From germline, CDR1 is SQVTM and CDR2 ANQGSEA.

This chain's CDR3 is CASSAGTNNYGYTF. CDR3 sequence (DNA): TGTGCCAGCAGCGCCGGGACAAATAACTATGGCTACACCTTC. The J gene is TRBJ1-2, the V gene TRBV11-2; possible D gene TRBD1, 6 bases. Germline CDR1 is SGHAT and CDR2 is FQNNGV. There are 14 residues in the CDR3. Trimming took 5 bases from V and 1 from J, leaving 11 bases between them.

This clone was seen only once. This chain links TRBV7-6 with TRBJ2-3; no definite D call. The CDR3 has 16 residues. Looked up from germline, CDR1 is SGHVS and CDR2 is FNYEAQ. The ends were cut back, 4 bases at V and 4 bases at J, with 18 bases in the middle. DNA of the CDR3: TGTGCCAGCAGCTCAACCTCCATGGTCGGGCCAGATACGCAGTATTTT. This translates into CASSSTSMVGPDTQYF.

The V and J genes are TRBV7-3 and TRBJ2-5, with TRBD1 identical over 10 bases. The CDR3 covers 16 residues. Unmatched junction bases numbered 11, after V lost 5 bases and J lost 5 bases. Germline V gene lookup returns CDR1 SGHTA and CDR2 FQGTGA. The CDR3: CASSPNPGTGVETQYF. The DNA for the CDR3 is TGTGCCAGCAGCCCTAACCCAGGGACAGGGGTTGAGACCCAGTACTTC.

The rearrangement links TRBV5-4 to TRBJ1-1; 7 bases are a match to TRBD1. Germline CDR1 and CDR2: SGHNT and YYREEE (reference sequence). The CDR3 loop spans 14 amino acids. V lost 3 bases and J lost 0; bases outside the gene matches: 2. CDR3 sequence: CASSYQGVNTEAFF. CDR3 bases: TGTGCCAGCAGCTATCAGGGGGTGAACACTGAAGCTTTCTTT.

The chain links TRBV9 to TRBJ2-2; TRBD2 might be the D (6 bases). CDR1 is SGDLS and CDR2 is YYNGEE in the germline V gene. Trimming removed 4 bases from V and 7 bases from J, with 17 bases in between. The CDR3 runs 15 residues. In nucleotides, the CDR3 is TGTGCCAGCAGCCCCGGGACTGATCTCTTCGGGGAGCTGTTTTTT. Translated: CASSPGTDLFGELFF.

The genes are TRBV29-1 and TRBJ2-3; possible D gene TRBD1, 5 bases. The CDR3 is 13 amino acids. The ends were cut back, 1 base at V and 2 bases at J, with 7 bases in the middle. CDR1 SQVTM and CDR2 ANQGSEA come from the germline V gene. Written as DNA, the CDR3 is TGCAGCGTTGAAGGACAGTACACAGATACGCAGTATTTT. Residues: CSVEGQYTDTQYF.

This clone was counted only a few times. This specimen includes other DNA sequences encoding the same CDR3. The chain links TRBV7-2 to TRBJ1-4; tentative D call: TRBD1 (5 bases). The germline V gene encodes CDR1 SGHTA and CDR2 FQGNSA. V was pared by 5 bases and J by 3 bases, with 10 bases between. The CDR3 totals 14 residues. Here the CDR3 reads CASSPGGANEKLFF. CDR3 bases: TGTGCCAGCAGCCCTGGGGGAGCTAATGAAAAACTGTTTTTT. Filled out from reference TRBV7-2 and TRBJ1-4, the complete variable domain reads GAGVSQSPSNKVTEKGKDVELRCDPISGHTALYWYRQSLGQGLEFLIYFQGNSAPDKSGLPSDRFSAERTGGSVSTLTIQRTQQEDSAVYLCASSPGGANEKLFFGSGTQLSVL.

The CDR3 nucleotides are TGTGCCAGTAGGGGTCCCGGACGCCTGTCCCAGCATTTT. Its translation: CASRGPGRLSQHF. The chain links TRBV19 to TRBJ1-5; no definite D call. The CDR3 has 13 amino acids. CDR1 and CDR2 (germline): LNHDA, SQIVND (reference sequence). With 6 bases removed from V and 11 bases from J, the gap between germline ends came to 17 bases. The full variable domain, its missing parts supplied by reference TRBV19 and TRBJ1-5, is DGGITQSPKYLFRKEGQNVTLSCEQNLNHDAMYWYRQDPGQGLRLIYYSQIVNDFQKGDIAEGYSVSREKKESFPLTVTSAQKNPTAFYLCASRGPGRLSQHFGDGTRLSIL.

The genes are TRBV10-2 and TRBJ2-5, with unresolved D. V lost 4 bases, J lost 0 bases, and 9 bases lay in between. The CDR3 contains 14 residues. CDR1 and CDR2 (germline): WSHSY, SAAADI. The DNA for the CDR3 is TGCGCCAGCAGTGCGACGGGCAACCAAGAGACCCAGTACTTC. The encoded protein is CASSATGNQETQYF.

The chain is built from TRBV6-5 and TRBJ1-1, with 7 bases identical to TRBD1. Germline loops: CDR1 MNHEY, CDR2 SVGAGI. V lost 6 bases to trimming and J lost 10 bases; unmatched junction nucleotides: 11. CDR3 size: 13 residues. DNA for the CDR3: TGTGCCAGCAGCGCGGCAGGGGGGGAGGGAGCTTTCTTT. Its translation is CASSAAGGEGAFF.